Below are 21 T cell receptor beta chains sequenced from a single sample in a study of T cell responses to AZD1222 COVID-19 vaccine. Only in-frame clones appear in the TCRdb table, and some are missing; sequencing was by immunoSEQ multiplex PCR. The table lists about 100,000 clones, 90% of them singletons. Here the sequenced sample was peripheral blood, taken on day 0 of AZD1222 vaccination. The receptors originated from an adult in good health.

The genes are TRBV23-1 and TRBJ2-7; 13 bases line up with TRBD2. TRBV23-1 is filed as an ORF, its function uncertain. With V trimmed by 2 bases and J by 0 bases, 10 bases remained unmatched. CDR3 length: 19 amino acids. CDR3: CASSQIKGLAGPLSYEQYF. CDR3 DNA: TGCGCCAGCAGTCAAATTAAGGGACTAGCGGGGCCTCTCTCCTACGAGCAGTACTTC.

This clone was seen a handful of times. This chain uses TRBV2 with TRBJ1-1; D is perhaps TRBD1 (6 bases). The length of the CDR3 is 14 residues. Trimming took 8 bases from V and 5 from J, leaving 18 bases between them. CDR1 and CDR2 from the germline V gene are SNHLY and FYNNEI. CDR3 DNA sequence: TGTGCCAGCCTTCTCACAGGGAAGGTGACTGAAGCTTTCTTT. It translates to CASLLTGKVTEAFF.

The chain couples TRBV28 to TRBJ2-7, with D possibly matching TRBD1 (5 bases). Germline V gene data show CDR1 as MDHEN and CDR2 as SYDVKM. The CDR3 is made up of 11 amino acids. Between the trimmed V and J ends, which lost 6 bases and 7 bases, there was a span of 10 bases. The chain's CDR3 is CASSPYREQYF. For the CDR3, the DNA is TGTGCCAGCAGCCCCTACAGGGAGCAGTACTTC.

The chain couples TRBV5-1 to TRBJ2-2, with 11 bases matching TRBD1. Germline V lookup: CDR1 SGHRS, CDR2 YFSETQ. The CDR3 totals 20 residues. V gave up 2 bases and J gave up 6 bases; unmatched junction bases: 18. Here the CDR3 reads CASSFGYVRDRGREAGELFF. The DNA for the CDR3 is TGCGCCAGCAGCTTTGGCTACGTCAGGGACAGGGGGAGAGAGGCCGGGGAGCTGTTTTTT.

The chain recombines TRBV11-2 with TRBJ2-5, with 10 positions matching TRBD1. The ends lost 4 bases at V and 5 bases at J; junction bases unmatched: 10. Germline V CDR1 and CDR2: SGHAT, FQNNGV. CDR3 length: 16 amino acids. CDR3 nucleotides: TGTGCCAGCAGCTCGCATTTTGGACAGGGGGGTGAGACCCAGTACTTC. It encodes CASSSHFGQGGETQYF. The variable domain in full, completed from reference TRBV11-2 and TRBJ2-5, reads EAGVAQSPRYKIIEKRQSVAFWCNPISGHATLYWYQQILGQGPKLLIQFQNNGVVDDSQLPKDRFSAERLKGVDSTLKIQPAKLEDSAVYLCASSSHFGQGGETQYFGPGTRLLVL.

This clone was seen only a few times. J is TRBJ2-7 and V is TRBV3-1 (or the pseudogene TRBV3-2); 7 bases fit TRBD2. This CDR3 has 15 amino acids. The germline gives CDR1 LGHDT, CDR2 YNNKEL (reference sequence). Trimming removed 0 bases from V and 3 bases from J; junction bases left unmatched: 5. CDR3 coding DNA: TGTGCCAGCAGCCAAGAAGCTAGCGGATACTACGAGCAGTACTTC. The encoded protein is CASSQEASGYYEQYF.

The chain is built from TRBV7-2 and TRBJ1-1; tentative D call: TRBD1 (5 bases). Per the germline V gene, CDR1 is SGHTA and CDR2 is FQGNSA. CDR3 size: 19 residues. Trimming cost V 3 bases and J 0 bases, with 23 bases left between them. For the CDR3, the DNA is TGTGCCAGCAGCTTTTACACTTCAGGGTTTTGGGGGATGAACACTGAAGCTTTCTTT. Protein sequence: CASSFYTSGFWGMNTEAFF.

This sequence joins TRBV2 and TRBJ1-5, with D perhaps matching TRBD1 (5 bases). The CDR3 extends over 14 amino acids. Germline V gene data show CDR1 as SNHLY and CDR2 as FYNNEI. Trimming stripped 7 bases from V and 6 bases from J, with 16 bases between. CDR3 sequence (DNA): TGTGCCAGCAAGGGACGATATGGCAGTCAGCCCCAGCATTTT. Protein product: CASKGRYGSQPQHF.

This chain connects TRBV13 to TRBJ1-2; D not resolved. Per germline, CDR1 PRHDT and CDR2 FYEKMQ (reference sequence). Trimming stripped 1 base from V and 2 bases from J, with 11 bases between. This CDR3 is built from 15 residues. CDR3 sequence: CASSLVDSANYGYTF. CDR3 in DNA: TGTGCCAGCAGCTTAGTGGATAGCGCGAACTATGGCTACACCTTC. Full variable domain (outside the CDR3, taken from reference TRBV13 and TRBJ1-2): AAGVIQSPRHLIKEKRETATLKCYPIPRHDTVYWYQQGPGQDPQFLISFYEKMQSDKGSIPDRFSAQQFSDYHSELNMSSLELGDSALYFCASSLVDSANYGYTFGSGTRLTVV.

The chain is built from TRBV12-3 or TRBV12-4 and TRBJ2-7; 8 bases line up with TRBD2. J gave up 6 bases and V 5 bases, and 6 bases lay outside the gene matches. This CDR3 is 13 amino acids long. CDR3 amino acids: CASSTAAGAEQYF. The CDR3 DNA follows: TGTGCCAGCAGTACTGCAGCGGGGGCCGAGCAGTACTTC.

This chain uses TRBV9 with TRBJ1-2, with 10 bases identical to TRBD1. Germline loops: CDR1 SGDLS, CDR2 YYNGEE. The CDR3 length is 16 residues. Trimming at V came to 1 base and at J to 8 bases, leaving 11 bases not matched to a gene. CDR3 nucleotide sequence: TGTGCCAGCAGCGTATCCTCGGGACAGGGGAGATGGGGCTACACCTTC. Translated, it gives CASSVSSGQGRWGYTF.

The rearrangement joins TRBV5-1 to TRBJ2-3; the D gene is possibly TRBD2 (6 bases). From germline, CDR1 is SGHRS and CDR2 YFSETQ. The CDR3 spans 15 residues. The V end lost 3 bases, the J end lost 2 bases, and 13 bases lay between the germline ends. This CDR3 reads CASSSGGAPTDTQYF. CDR3 nucleotides: TGCGCCAGCAGCTCCGGAGGGGCGCCCACAGATACGCAGTATTTT.

In DNA, the CDR3 is TGTGCCAGCAGCTTTTCCGGGGGTGCCTACGAGCAGTACTTC. Translation gives CASSFSGGAYEQYF. V usage is TRBV7-6 and J usage is TRBJ2-7, with D perhaps TRBD2 (6 bases). The CDR3 has 14 residues. V lost 3 bases and J lost 2, with 11 bases in between. CDR1 and CDR2 from the germline V gene are SGHVS and FNYEAQ.

The chain carries TRBV18 and TRBJ1-4; no reliable D call. Germline V lookup: CDR1 KGHSH, CDR2 LQKENI. The V end lost 1 base, the J end lost 2 bases, and 11 bases lay between the germline ends. This CDR3 is 16 amino acids long. For the CDR3, the DNA is TGTGCCAGCTCACCACAGGGAGGCGCGACTAATGAAAAACTGTTTTTT. Its translation: CASSPQGGATNEKLFF.

This chain joins TRBV6-5 and TRBJ1-5, with TRBD1 as a possible D gene (5 bases). The CDR3 loop spans 15 amino acids. V lost 6 bases to trimming and J lost 0 bases, with 12 bases between them. The germline CDR1 and CDR2 sequences are MNHEY and SVGAGI. This CDR3 reads CASRTRDDSNQPQHF. Written as DNA, the CDR3 is TGTGCCAGCAGGACCAGGGATGATAGCAATCAGCCCCAGCATTTT.

CDR3 sequence (DNA): TGTGCCAGCAGTACCTGGACAGCAAACTATGGCTACACCTTC. Translated, it gives CASSTWTANYGYTF. The chain carries TRBV6-2 or TRBV6-3 and TRBJ1-2, with D perhaps matching TRBD1 (6 bases). Per the germline V gene, CDR1 is MNHEY and CDR2 is SVGEGT. The V gene lost 5 bases and the J gene lost 2 bases, with 12 bases spanning the gap. The CDR3 is made up of 14 amino acids.

The chain couples TRBV6-5 to TRBJ2-2; 8 bases align to TRBD2. Germline V gene lookup returns CDR1 MNHEY and CDR2 SVGAGI. J lost 4 bases, V lost 3 bases, and 7 bases had no gene match. This CDR3 contains 16 residues. The CDR3 sequence: CASSYVIGRGTGELFF. The DNA of the CDR3 is TGTGCCAGCAGTTATGTGATCGGGAGGGGCACCGGGGAGCTGTTTTTT.

The V gene is TRBV20-1, the J gene TRBJ1-1; no firm D call. Per germline, CDR1 DFQATT and CDR2 SNEGSKA (reference sequence). Trimming removed 3 bases at V and 5 bases at J, with 4 bases between. The CDR3 has 10 amino acids. CDR3 sequence: CSASLTEAFF. In nucleotides, the CDR3 is TGCAGTGCTAGCTTAACTGAAGCTTTCTTT.

The CDR3 spells CASSPGQGFTGELFF. The CDR3 DNA follows: TGTGCCAGTAGTCCGGGACAGGGCTTTACCGGGGAGCTGTTTTTT. This chain links TRBV19 with TRBJ2-2; 9 positions agree with TRBD1. From germline, CDR1 is LNHDA and CDR2 SQIVND (reference sequence). CDR3 length: 15 amino acids. V trimming: 5 bases; J trimming: 5 bases; junction bases outside the gene matches: 6.

This clone was observed a few times. The chain couples TRBV28 to TRBJ1-5; perhaps TRBD1 as D (5 bases). The germline V gene encodes CDR1 MDHEN and CDR2 SYDVKM. CDR3 size: 13 residues. V dropped 7 bases and J dropped 6 bases, with 13 bases sitting between them. In nucleotides, the CDR3 is TGTGCCAGCATCGACGGGGGGTCTCAGCCCCAGCATTTT. The encoded protein is CASIDGGSQPQHF.

The V gene is TRBV27, the J gene TRBJ2-1; 9 bases map to TRBD2. CDR3 length: 15 residues. The germline gives CDR1 MNHEY, CDR2 SMNVEV (reference sequence). The V segment lost 6 bases and the J segment 0 bases; nucleotides outside the gene matches: 3. The CDR3 spells CASRSGLASYNEQFF. The CDR3 DNA reads TGTGCCAGCAGGTCGGGACTAGCCTCCTACAATGAGCAGTTCTTC.